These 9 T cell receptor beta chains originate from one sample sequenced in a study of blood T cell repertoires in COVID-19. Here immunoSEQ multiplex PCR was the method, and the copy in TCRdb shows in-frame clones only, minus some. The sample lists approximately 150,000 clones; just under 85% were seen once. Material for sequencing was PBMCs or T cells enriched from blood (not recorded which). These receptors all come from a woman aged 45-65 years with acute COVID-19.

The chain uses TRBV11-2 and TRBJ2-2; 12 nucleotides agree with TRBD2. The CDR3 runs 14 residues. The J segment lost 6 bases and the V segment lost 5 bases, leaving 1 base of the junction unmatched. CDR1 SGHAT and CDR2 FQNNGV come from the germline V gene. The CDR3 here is CASSRLAGAGELFF. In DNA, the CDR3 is TGTGCCAGCAGCCGACTAGCGGGAGCCGGGGAGCTGTTTTTT.

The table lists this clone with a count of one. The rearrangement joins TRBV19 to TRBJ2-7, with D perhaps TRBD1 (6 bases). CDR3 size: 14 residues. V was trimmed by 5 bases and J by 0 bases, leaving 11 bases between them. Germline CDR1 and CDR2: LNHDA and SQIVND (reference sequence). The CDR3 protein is CASSAPGASYEQYF. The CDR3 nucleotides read TGTGCCAGTAGTGCCCCAGGGGCCTCCTACGAGCAGTACTTC.

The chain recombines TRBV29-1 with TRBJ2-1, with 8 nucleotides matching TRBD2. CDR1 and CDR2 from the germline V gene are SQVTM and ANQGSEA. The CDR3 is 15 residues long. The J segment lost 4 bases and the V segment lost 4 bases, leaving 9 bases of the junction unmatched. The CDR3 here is CSVVGVAGRYNEQFF. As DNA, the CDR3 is TGCAGCGTTGTGGGGGTAGCGGGACGATACAATGAGCAGTTCTTC.

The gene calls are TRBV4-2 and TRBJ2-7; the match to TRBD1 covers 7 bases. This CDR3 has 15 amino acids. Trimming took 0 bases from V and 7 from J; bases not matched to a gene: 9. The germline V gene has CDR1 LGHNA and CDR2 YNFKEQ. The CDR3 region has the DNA TGTGCCAGCAGCCAAGATAAAGGGGACAGAGGAGAGCAGTACTTC. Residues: CASSQDKGDRGEQYF.

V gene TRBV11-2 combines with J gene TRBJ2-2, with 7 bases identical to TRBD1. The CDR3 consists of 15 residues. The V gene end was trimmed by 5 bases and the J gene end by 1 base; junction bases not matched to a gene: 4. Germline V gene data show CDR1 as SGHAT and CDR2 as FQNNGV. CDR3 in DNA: TGTGCCAGCAGCCTTCGGACAGGGAACACCGGGGAGCTGTTTTTT. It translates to CASSLRTGNTGELFF. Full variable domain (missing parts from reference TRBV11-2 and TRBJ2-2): EAGVAQSPRYKIIEKRQSVAFWCNPISGHATLYWYQQILGQGPKLLIQFQNNGVVDDSQLPKDRFSAERLKGVDSTLKIQPAKLEDSAVYLCASSLRTGNTGELFFGEGSRLTVL.

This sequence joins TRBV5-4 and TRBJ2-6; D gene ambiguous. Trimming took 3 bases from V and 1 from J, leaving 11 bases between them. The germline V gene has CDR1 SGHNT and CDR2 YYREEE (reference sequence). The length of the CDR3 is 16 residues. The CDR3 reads CASSYVTESGANVLTF. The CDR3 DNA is TGTGCCAGCAGCTACGTGACTGAATCTGGGGCCAACGTCCTGACTTTC. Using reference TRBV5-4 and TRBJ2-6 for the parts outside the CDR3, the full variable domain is ETGVTQSPTHLIKTRGQQVTLRCSSQSGHNTVSWYQQALGQGPQFIFQYYREEENGRGNFPPRFSGLQFPNYSSELNVNALELDDSALYLCASSYVTESGANVLTFGAGSRLTVL.

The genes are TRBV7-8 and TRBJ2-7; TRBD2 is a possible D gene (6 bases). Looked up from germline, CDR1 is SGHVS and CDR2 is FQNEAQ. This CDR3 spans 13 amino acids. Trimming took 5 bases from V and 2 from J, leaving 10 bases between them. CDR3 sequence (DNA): TGTGCCAGCAGCCGGACTACTACCTACGAGCAGTACTTC. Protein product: CASSRTTTYEQYF.

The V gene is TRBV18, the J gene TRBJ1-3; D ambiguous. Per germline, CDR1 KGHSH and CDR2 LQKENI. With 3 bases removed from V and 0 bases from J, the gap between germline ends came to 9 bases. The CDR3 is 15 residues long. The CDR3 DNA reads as TGTGCCAGCTCACCCCTACAGAACTCTGGAAACACCATATATTTT. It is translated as CASSPLQNSGNTIYF. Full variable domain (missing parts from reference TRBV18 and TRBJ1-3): NAGVMQNPRHLVRRRGQEARLRCSPMKGHSHVYWYRQLPEEGLKFMVYLQKENIIDESGMPKERFSAEFPKEGPSILRIQQVVRGDSAAYFCASSPLQNSGNTIYFGEGSWLTVV.

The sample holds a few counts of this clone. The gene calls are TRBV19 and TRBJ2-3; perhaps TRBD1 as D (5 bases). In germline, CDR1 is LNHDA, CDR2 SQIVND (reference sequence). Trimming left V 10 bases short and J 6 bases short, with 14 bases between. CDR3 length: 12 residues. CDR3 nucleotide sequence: TGTGCCACCATGACCTCAGGGGATACGCAGTATTTT. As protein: CATMTSGDTQYF.